These 15 T cell receptor beta chains share one sample of origin, sequenced in a study of identical twins. TCRdb reprocessed the 5' RACE reads via MiXCR and lists one record per CDR3 protein. The table lists 250,000 to 300,000 distinct CDR3 sequences, around 9.7% of them singletons. The same sample was also used in a study of yellow fever vaccine responses in identical twins.

The sequenced sample was CD8+ T cells sorted from blood. The receptors originated from a woman younger than 35 in good health.

This clonotype was counted ten times or more. The chain joins TRBV29-1 to TRBJ1-2, with 8 bases lining up with TRBD1. This CDR3 region has 11 residues. After removal of 5 bases from V and 5 bases from J, the junction contained 1 base not matched to a gene. Germline V gives CDR1 SQVTM, CDR2 ANQGSEA. The CDR3 region is CSVRTGYGYTF. CDR3 nucleotides: TGCAGCGTTAGGACAGGGTATGGCTACACCTTC. The full variable domain, completed using reference TRBV29-1 and TRBJ1-2, is SAVISQKPSRDICQRGTSLTIQCQVDSQVTMMFWYRQQPGQSLTLIATANQGSEATYESGFVIDKFPISRPNLTFSTLTVSNMSPEDSSIYLCSVRTGYGYTFGSGTRLTVV.

CDR3 bases: TGTGCCAGCATCCCTGCAGGTCTGAGGGGGGAGCAGTTCTTC. Translating gives CASIPAGLRGEQFF. The rearrangement joins TRBV27 to TRBJ2-1; D is perhaps TRBD1 (6 bases). The CDR3 is 14 amino acids. Germline V gene lookup returns CDR1 MNHEY and CDR2 SMNVEV (reference sequence). Deletions cut 7 bases from V and 10 bases from J, with 20 bases between.

The chain carries TRBV5-1 and TRBJ2-1; TRBD2 aligns across 15 bases. J was trimmed by 8 bases and V by 1 base; bases with no gene match: 4. CDR3 size: 16 residues. Germline values: CDR1 SGHRS, CDR2 YFSETQ. CDR3 in DNA: TGCGCCAGCAGCTTGAGGACTAGCGGGGGGGCAGATGAGCAGTTCTTC. Protein: CASSLRTSGGADEQFF.

This clonotype was seen a handful of times. The V and J genes are TRBV5-5 and TRBJ2-7, with 9 bases aligning to TRBD1. Germline-derived CDR1 and CDR2 are SGHKS and YYEKEE (reference sequence). V was clipped by 6 bases and J by 4 bases; unmatched bases: 8. The CDR3 has 14 residues. Here the CDR3 DNA reads TGTGCCAGCAACTGGGGGACAGGGAATTACGAGCAGTACTTC. It encodes CASNWGTGNYEQYF. Using reference TRBV5-5 and TRBJ2-7 for the parts outside the CDR3, the full variable domain is DAGVTQSPTHLIKTRGQQVTLRCSPISGHKSVSWYQQVLGQGPQFIFQYYEKEERGRGNFPDRFSARQFPNYSSELNVNALLLGDSALYLCASNWGTGNYEQYFGPGTRLTVT.

As for this clonotype: The junction and the germline gene differ at one end; a read error may be behind it. The V gene is TRBV3-1, the J gene TRBJ2-3; the D gene is possibly TRBD2 (5 bases). There are 18 residues in the CDR3. Germline lookup yields CDR1 LGHDT and CDR2 YNNKEL (reference sequence). CDR3 bases: TGTACCAGCAGCCCGGATCCTCGGACTGGGCCTAGCACAGATACGCAGTATTTT. Its translation is CTSSPDPRTGPSTDTQYF.

This clonotype was recorded a few times. The V gene is TRBV4-3, the J gene TRBJ2-3; 7 positions match TRBD1. Germline CDR1 LGHNA, CDR2 YSLEER. The CDR3 is made up of 15 amino acids. The junction had 4 bases not matched to a gene; V was cut back by 0 bases and J by 4 bases. Here the CDR3 reads CASSQDRQGPDTQYF. DNA of the CDR3: TGCGCCAGCAGCCAAGACCGACAGGGACCAGATACGCAGTATTTT.

This chain connects TRBV28 to TRBJ2-7; D is tentatively TRBD1 or TRBD2 (6 bases each). Germline-derived CDR1 and CDR2 are MDHEN and SYDVKM. The CDR3 totals 14 residues. V was trimmed by 4 bases and J by 2 bases, leaving 12 bases between them. The CDR3 protein is CASSSVGGPYEQYF. CDR3 in DNA: TGTGCCAGCAGTTCCGTAGGGGGGCCCTACGAGCAGTACTTC.

In nucleotides, the CDR3 is TGTGCCACCAGCAGAGATCCCCAGAATCAGCCCCAGCATTTT. This translates into CATSRDPQNQPQHF. The chain is built from TRBV15 and TRBJ1-5, with D hard to call. In germline, CDR1 is LNHNV, CDR2 YYDKDF (reference sequence). The CDR3 is 14 residues long. V lost 0 bases, J lost 4 bases, and 7 bases lay in between.

This clonotype was seen at least ten times. This chain joins TRBV29-1 and TRBJ2-1, with 10 positions matching TRBD2. Germline V gene sequence: CDR1 SQVTM, CDR2 ANQGSEA. With V trimmed by 2 bases and J by 8 bases, 6 bases remained unmatched. CDR3 length: 14 amino acids. The CDR3 protein is CSVESGLAAYEQFF. The CDR3 DNA reads TGCAGCGTTGAATCAGGACTAGCGGCCTATGAGCAGTTCTTC.

The sample holds a few counts of this clonotype. The junction does not match germline at one end; this may be a read error. As DNA, the CDR3 is TGTGCCAGCAGTTTATCGCCACTAAACAGGGAAAGCTTC. Residues: CASSLSPLNRESF. The rearrangement links TRBV27 to TRBJ2-7; D might be TRBD1 (6 bases). The germline V gene has CDR1 MNHEY and CDR2 SMNVEV (reference sequence). This CDR3 has 13 amino acids.

The chain recombines TRBV29-1 with TRBJ2-1; TRBD2 agrees at 7 bases. This CDR3 has 12 residues. Per germline, CDR1 SQVTM and CDR2 ANQGSEA. V lost 7 bases and J lost 9; bases outside the gene matches: 9. CDR3 nucleotide sequence: TGCAGCGCTTGGGACTACTCCCTTGAGCAGTTCTTC. Residues: CSAWDYSLEQFF.

The chain has TRBV4-3 and TRBJ2-2, with D unresolved. The CDR3 extends over 12 amino acids. Germline-derived CDR1 and CDR2 are LGHNA and YSLEER. V lost 8 bases, J lost 3 bases, and 7 bases lay in between. The CDR3 region has the DNA TGCGCCAGCCGGAGCTACACCGGGGAGCTGTTTTTT. It translates to CASRSYTGELFF.

This clonotype was found a few times. The chain couples TRBV6-2 or TRBV6-3 to TRBJ2-5; TRBD1 aligns across 9 bases. Per the germline V gene, CDR1 is MNHEY and CDR2 is SVGEGT. Losses at the gene ends were 3 bases for V and 2 bases for J; bases not matched to a gene: 7. The CDR3 contains 16 residues. The CDR3 DNA reads TGTGCCAGCAGTTATCTTCTGGGGACAGGGCAAGAGACCCAGTACTTC. Protein product: CASSYLLGTGQETQYF.

This chain joins TRBV18 and TRBJ2-3; D remains ambiguous. The CDR3 runs 15 residues. The germline V gene encodes CDR1 KGHSH and CDR2 LQKENI. V was pared by 1 base and J by 5 bases, with 13 bases between. For the CDR3, the DNA is TGTGCCAGCTCACCACTTGTGGCCGCCGGAGATACGCAGTATTTT. Translated: CASSPLVAAGDTQYF.

The table lists this clonotype with many counts. CDR3 sequence (DNA): TGTGCCAGCAGCTGGATCGCGACTCGCTACGAGCAGTACTTC. It specifies CASSWIATRYEQYF. The gene calls are TRBV5-6 and TRBJ2-7; D is undetermined. Germline CDR1 SGHDT, CDR2 YYEEEE. V lost 3 bases and J 3 bases, leaving 13 bases between the germline ends. The CDR3 is 14 residues long.